A selection of T cell receptor beta chains follows, all from one sample in a study of CD8+CD57+ T cells in acquired aplastic anemia. TCRdb analysed the reads with MiXCR anew, one entry per CDR3 protein. The repertoire consists of under 250,000 distinct CDR3 sequences, with around 45% occurring once and the leading ten covering approximately 8%. The sample was sorted CD4+, CD8+, or CD8+CD57+ T cells (not recorded which) from PBMCs. Receptor source: a human donor with aplastic anemia. The CDR3 runs from the conserved cysteine through the conserved F or W.

V gene	J gene	CDR3 protein
TRBV19	TRBJ2-2	CASTEQGAYTGELFF
TRBV11-3	TRBJ2-4	CASSSPWKNIQYF
TRBV12-3/TRBV12-4	TRBJ1-5	CASSSYSNQPQHF
TRBV10-3	TRBJ2-7	CASSWLGGGSPSYEQYF
TRBV7-9	TRBJ2-7	CASSQAGEGYEQYF
TRBV2	TRBJ2-7	CASSPLPPKSSYEQYF
TRBV20-1	TRBJ1-1	CSAPWTGGNTEAFF
TRBV7-9	TRBJ1-1	CASSWSGNTEAFF
TRBV7-2	TRBJ1-1	CASSTVRGFAEAFF
TRBV11-3	TRBJ1-6	CASSLLANNSPLHF
TRBV27	TRBJ2-1	CASSFHPEGNEQFF